This passage covers 9 T cell receptor beta chains from one sample sequenced in a study of shared clonotypes between healthy human individuals. Sequencing was performed with immunoSEQ multiplex PCR; in TCRdb, only in-frame clones are kept and a portion is missing. The sample consists of around 1.1 million clones, about four fifths of them appearing once. The sample comprised memory CD4+ T cells from PBMCs. Specified subset: CD45RA-negative fraction. Receptors were obtained from a man in his late teens or twenties in good health. Some clones in this sample may be carry-over from other donors' samples.

The chain has TRBV10-3 and TRBJ2-5; 8 bases are a match to TRBD1. V was pared by 6 bases and J by 4 bases, with 10 bases of the junction left unmatched. The CDR3 contains 15 residues. Looked up from germline, CDR1 is ENHRY and CDR2 is SYGVKD. CDR3 residues: CAIRGGQGAGETQYF. The DNA for the CDR3 is TGTGCCATCAGAGGTGGGCAGGGGGCGGGAGAGACCCAGTACTTC.

In its sample, this clone was seen a few times. Other DNA variants within this sample encode the same CDR3. The chain uses TRBV7-8 and TRBJ2-6; tentatively, D is TRBD1 (6 bases). The CDR3 has 17 residues. V lost 1 base to trimming and J lost 0 bases, with 10 bases between them. Germline CDR1 is SGHVS and CDR2 is FQNEAQ. CDR3 region: CASSLVGQSSGANVLTF. CDR3 sequence (DNA): TGTGCCAGCAGCTTAGTTGGACAGAGCTCTGGGGCCAACGTCCTGACTTTC.

The chain has TRBV30 and TRBJ1-3; D gene ambiguous. Germline assignment: CDR1 GTSNPN and CDR2 SVGIG (reference sequence). V lost 3 bases and J lost 3, with 6 bases in between. The CDR3 extends over 12 amino acids. The chain's CDR3 is CAWSPIGNTIYF. Written as DNA, the CDR3 is TGTGCCTGGAGCCCGATTGGAAACACCATATATTTT.

Only one count was recorded for this clone. V gene TRBV2 combines with J gene TRBJ1-3, with a possible D match to TRBD1 (5 bases). CDR3 length equals 14 residues. V lost 1 base and J 7 bases, leaving 11 bases between the germline ends. Germline V lookup: CDR1 SNHLY, CDR2 FYNNEI. The CDR3 nucleotides are TGTGCCAGCAGTGAAGGAGGGGCGGTTAACACCATATATTTT. Its protein product is CASSEGGAVNTIYF.

At least ten counts were recorded for this clone. The V call is TRBV28, the J call TRBJ2-1, with D uncertain. V was clipped by 5 bases and J by 0 bases, with 14 bases between them. The germline CDR1 and CDR2 sequences are MDHEN and SYDVKM. There are 16 residues in the CDR3. DNA of the CDR3: TGTGCCAGCAGTATCTGGGCCCCTCGCTCCTACAATGAGCAGTTCTTC. This codes for CASSIWAPRSYNEQFF.

J is TRBJ2-3 and V is TRBV5-1; D is ambiguous. V lost 0 bases and J lost 4, with 12 bases in between. Germline-derived CDR1 and CDR2 are SGHRS and YFSETQ. The CDR3 is 15 amino acids. This chain's CDR3 is CASSLDTSWSDTQYF. The CDR3 bases are TGCGCCAGCAGCTTGGATACGAGTTGGTCAGATACGCAGTATTTT.

The chain combines TRBV30 with TRBJ2-1, with D tentatively TRBD1 or TRBD2 (5 bases each). Germline V gene data show CDR1 as GTSNPN and CDR2 as SVGIG (reference sequence). The CDR3 covers 13 residues. With 5 bases removed from V and 4 bases from J, the gap between germline ends came to 12 bases. The CDR3 here is CAWSRDGYNEQFF. The CDR3 DNA reads TGTGCCTGGTCCCGGGACGGATACAATGAGCAGTTCTTC.

This chain links TRBV5-4 with TRBJ2-7; D is uncertain. CDR1 is SGHNT, CDR2 YYREEE, per germline (reference sequence). V was trimmed by 0 bases and J by 2 bases, leaving 6 bases between them. The CDR3 consists of 13 residues. CDR3: CASSLEVAYEQYF. CDR3 in DNA: TGTGCCAGCAGCTTGGAGGTGGCCTACGAGCAGTACTTC.

The genes are TRBV7-9 and TRBJ2-3; D call uncertain. Germline-derived CDR1 and CDR2 are SEHNR and FQNEAQ (reference sequence). With 2 bases removed from V and 3 bases from J, the gap between germline ends came to 21 bases. The CDR3 runs 18 residues. CDR3 nucleotides: TGTGCCAGCAGCTTACCGATCACCCGCGGAGTGGGGACAGATACGCAGTATTTT. Amino acid sequence: CASSLPITRGVGTDTQYF. The variable domain in full, completed from reference TRBV7-9 and TRBJ2-3, reads DTGVSQNPRHKITKRGQNVTFRCDPISEHNRLYWYRQTLGQGPEFLTYFQNEAQLEKSRLLSDRFSAERPKGSFSTLEIQRTEQGDSAMYLCASSLPITRGVGTDTQYFGPGTRLTVL.